What follows is one T cell receptor (beta chain) and its context. No antigen is known for it. This sample is part of a study of pediatric ulcerative colitis. Produced via immunoSEQ multiplex PCR; TCRdb's table is partial and in-frame only. The sample lists 25,000 to 35,000 clones; roughly 78% were seen once. Ulcerative colitis patients received no immunosuppressive medication before the diagnostic colonoscopy. Broader study findings: Substantially fewer templates came from a couple of patients' blood samples. Acute severe colitis showed lower rectal diversity from clonal expansions. Repertoires came from total lymphocyte DNA, so rare subsets like regulatory T cells may be missed.

Sequences were obtained from blood. The clonotype originates from a boy aged 5-17 years with severe ulcerative colitis.

CDR3 in amino acids: CAWSVVGDGYTF. CDR3 bases: TGTGCCTGGAGTGTAGTTGGTGATGGCTACACCTTC. The chain combines TRBV30 with TRBJ1-2; D remains unclear. Germline V lookup: CDR1 GTSNPN, CDR2 SVGIG (reference sequence). Trimming stripped 0 bases from V and 6 bases from J, with 8 bases between. The CDR3 consists of 12 residues.